This T cell receptor (beta chain) was captured in a study of Ad26.COV2.S vaccination and SARS-CoV-2 variants. In this sample, this clone turned up once. Assay used: immunoSEQ multiplex PCR; TCRdb lists only in-frame clones, some missing. The sample contains roughly 400,000 clones, roughly 87% of which appear only once. Germline V gene data show CDR1 as MNHEY and CDR2 as SVGEGT. Trimming took 5 bases from V and 7 from J, leaving 18 bases between them. The CDR3 runs 15 residues. Treatment reported: roughly 19 received Ad26.COV2.S at low or high dose, single or two shots; about 5 received placebo; per-sample allocation not given. Following the first vaccine or placebo injection, samples were taken on day 63. SARS-CoV-2 spike from the Wuhan strain was encoded by the vaccine, an Ad26 vector.

The specimen was peripheral blood, collected in a trial of Ad26.COV2.S vaccine versus placebo. The chain has TRBV6-2 or TRBV6-3 and TRBJ2-1; TRBD2 might be the D (6 bases). The TCR sequence derives from a person aged 18-65 years who received the Ad26.COV2.S COVID-19 vaccine or a placebo. CDR3 in amino acids: CASSAPRGRRNEQFF. CDR3 sequence (DNA): TGTGCCAGCAGTGCCCCCCGGGGGAGAAGGAATGAGCAGTTCTTC.